Each of the 9 T cell receptor beta chains below was sequenced from the same sample in a study of blood T cell repertoires in COVID-19. Repertoires were generated with immunoSEQ multiplex PCR, while TCRdb's copy carries only in-frame clones and drops some. The sample yields about 190,000 clones, more than 60% seen once. Sequencing was done on a sample of peripheral blood. The receptors here all came from a woman aged 45-60 years with acute or convalescent COVID-19.

There are many counts of this clone. This chain links TRBV9 with TRBJ2-1; D not resolved. The CDR3 spans 15 residues. Germline loops: CDR1 SGDLS, CDR2 YYNGEE. The germline V and J ends were trimmed by 4 bases and 2 bases, with 13 bases remaining between them. CDR3: CASSPSLLTYNEQFF. The CDR3 DNA follows: TGTGCCAGCAGCCCGAGCCTATTGACCTACAATGAGCAGTTCTTC.

The rearrangement joins TRBV7-2 to TRBJ2-3, with 10 bases fitting TRBD2. CDR3 length equals 16 residues. Trimming took 4 bases from V and 11 from J; bases not matched to a gene: 15. Germline CDR1 reads SGHTA; CDR2 reads FQGNSA. CDR3 sequence reads: CASSSSGGFLSRGQYF. The CDR3 nucleotides are TGTGCCAGCAGCTCTAGCGGGGGTTTCCTGTCGAGGGGGCAGTATTTT.

On this clone itself: At one boundary the junction diverges from the germline segment, which might be a read error. The chain has TRBV9 and TRBJ1-2; 7 nucleotides match TRBD1. The germline V gene has CDR1 SGDLS and CDR2 YYNGEE. This CDR3 comprises 11 residues. CDR3 residues: CASSPGTVLEF. The CDR3 DNA sequence: TGTGCCAGCAGCCCAGGGACAGTTTTAGAGTTC.

V usage is TRBV9 and J usage is TRBJ1-4; 9 bases agree with TRBD1. V gave up 4 bases and J gave up 6 bases; unmatched junction bases: 7. The CDR3 is 15 residues long. CDR1 is SGDLS and CDR2 is YYNGEE in the germline V gene. CDR3 sequence reads: CASSFRTGADEKLFF. The CDR3 DNA reads TGTGCCAGCAGCTTCCGGACAGGGGCGGATGAAAAACTGTTTTTT.

J is TRBJ1-6 and V is TRBV4-3, with D uncertain. Germline CDR1 reads LGHNA; CDR2 reads YSLEER. Trimming took 1 base from V and 9 from J, leaving 10 bases between them. This CDR3 is built from 14 residues. The CDR3 nucleotides are TGCGCCAGCAGCCAAGCAAGTGGTAGTTCACCCCTCCACTTT. Its protein product is CASSQASGSSPLHF.

The V gene is TRBV27, the J gene TRBJ1-1, with D uncertain. The V and J ends lost 10 bases and 1 base respectively, with 19 bases between them. This CDR3 contains 15 residues. CDR1 and CDR2 from the germline V gene are MNHEY and SMNVEV (reference sequence). CDR3: CANHPQEGKNTEAFF. The CDR3 nucleotides read TGTGCCAACCACCCACAAGAGGGAAAGAACACTGAAGCTTTCTTT.

The chain combines TRBV5-4 with TRBJ1-4, with 7 bases that match TRBD1. Germline CDR1 SGHNT, CDR2 YYREEE (reference sequence). The CDR3 covers 15 residues. V shed 4 bases and J 0 bases; nucleotides not matched to a gene: 3. This chain's CDR3 is CASSPRGATNEKLFF. CDR3 sequence (DNA): TGTGCCAGCAGCCCCAGGGGGGCAACTAATGAAAAACTGTTTTTT.

The V and J genes are TRBV28 and TRBJ1-5, with unresolved D. Germline lookup yields CDR1 MDHEN and CDR2 SYDVKM. This CDR3 has 12 residues. Trimming left V 3 bases short and J 2 bases short, with 2 bases between. CDR3 bases: TGTGCCAGCAGTTTCGGCAATCAGCCCCAGCATTTT. This codes for CASSFGNQPQHF.

This chain uses TRBV2 with TRBJ1-5, with D possibly matching TRBD1 (6 bases). The length of the CDR3 is 16 residues. The V end was cut by 2 bases, the J end by 2 bases, with 13 bases between. Germline CDR1 is SNHLY and CDR2 is FYNNEI. The chain's CDR3 is CASSESGRGRNQPQHF. The CDR3 DNA follows: TGTGCCAGCAGTGAATCAGGCAGGGGACGCAATCAGCCCCAGCATTTT. The full variable domain, in which reference TRBV2 and TRBJ1-5 provide the parts outside the CDR3, is EPEVTQTPSHQVTQMGQEVILRCVPISNHLYFYWYRQILGQKVEFLVSFYNNEISEKSEIFDDQFSVERPDGSNFTLKIRSTKLEDSAMYFCASSESGRGRNQPQHFGDGTRLSIL.